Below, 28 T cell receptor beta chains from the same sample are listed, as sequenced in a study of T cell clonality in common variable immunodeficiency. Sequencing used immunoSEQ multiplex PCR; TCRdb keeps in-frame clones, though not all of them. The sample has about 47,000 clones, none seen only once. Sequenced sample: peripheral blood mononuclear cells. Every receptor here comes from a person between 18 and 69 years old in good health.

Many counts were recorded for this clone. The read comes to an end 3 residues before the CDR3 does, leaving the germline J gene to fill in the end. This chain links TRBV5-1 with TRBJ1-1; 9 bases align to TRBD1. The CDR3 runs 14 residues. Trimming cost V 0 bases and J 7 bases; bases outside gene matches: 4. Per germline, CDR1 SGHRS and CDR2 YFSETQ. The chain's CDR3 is CASSLGTGDDEAFF. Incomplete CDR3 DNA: TGCGCCAGCAGCTTGGGGACAGGGGACGATGAA.

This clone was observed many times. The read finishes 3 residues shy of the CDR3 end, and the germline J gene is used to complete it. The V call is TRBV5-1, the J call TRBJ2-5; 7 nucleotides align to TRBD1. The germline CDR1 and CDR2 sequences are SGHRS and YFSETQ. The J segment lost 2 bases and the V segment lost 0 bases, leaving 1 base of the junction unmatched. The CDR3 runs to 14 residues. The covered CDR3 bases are TGCGCCAGCAGCTTGGGCAGGGGGCAAGAGACC. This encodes CASSLGRGQET. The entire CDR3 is CASSLGRGQETQYF.

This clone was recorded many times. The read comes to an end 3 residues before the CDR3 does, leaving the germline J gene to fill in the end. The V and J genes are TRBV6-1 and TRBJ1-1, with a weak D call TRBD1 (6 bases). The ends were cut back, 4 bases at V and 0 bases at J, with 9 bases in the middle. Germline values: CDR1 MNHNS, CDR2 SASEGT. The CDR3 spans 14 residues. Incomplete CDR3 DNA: TGTGCCAGCAGTGGACAGGCTATGAACACTGAA. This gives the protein CASSGQAMNTE. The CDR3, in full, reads CASSGQAMNTEAFF.

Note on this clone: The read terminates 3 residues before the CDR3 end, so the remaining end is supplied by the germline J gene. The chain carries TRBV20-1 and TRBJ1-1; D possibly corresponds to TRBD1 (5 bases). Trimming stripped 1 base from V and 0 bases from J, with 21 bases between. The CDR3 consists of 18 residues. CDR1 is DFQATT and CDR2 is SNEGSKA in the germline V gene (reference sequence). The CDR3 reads CSARAYRGDGVMNTEAFF. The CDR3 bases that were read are TGCAGTGCTAGAGCTTATAGGGGCGATGGAGTAATGAACACTGAA.

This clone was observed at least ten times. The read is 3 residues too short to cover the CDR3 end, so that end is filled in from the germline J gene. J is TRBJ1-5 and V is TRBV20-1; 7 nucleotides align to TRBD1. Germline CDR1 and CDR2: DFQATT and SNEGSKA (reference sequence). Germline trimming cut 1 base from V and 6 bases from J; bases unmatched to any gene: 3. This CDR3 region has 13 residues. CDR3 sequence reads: CSARGQGGQPQHF. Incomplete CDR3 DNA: TGCAGTGCTAGAGGACAGGGCGGTCAGCCC.

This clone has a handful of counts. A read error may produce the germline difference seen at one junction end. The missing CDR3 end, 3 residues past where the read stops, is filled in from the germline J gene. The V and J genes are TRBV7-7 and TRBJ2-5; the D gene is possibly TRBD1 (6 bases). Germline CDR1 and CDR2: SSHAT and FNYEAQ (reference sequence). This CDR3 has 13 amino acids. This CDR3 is CASSLSGVETQYF. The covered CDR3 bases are TGTGCTAGCAGCTTATCAGGGGTTGAGACC.

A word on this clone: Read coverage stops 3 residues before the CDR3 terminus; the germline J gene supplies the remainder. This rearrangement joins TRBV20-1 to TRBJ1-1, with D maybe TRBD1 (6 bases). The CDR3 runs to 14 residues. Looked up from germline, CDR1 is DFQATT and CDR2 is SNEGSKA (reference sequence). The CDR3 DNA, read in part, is TGCAGTGCTAGAGAGGCGGGGGCAGGAGTCGGA. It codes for CSAREAGAGVG. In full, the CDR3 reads CSAREAGAGVGAFF.

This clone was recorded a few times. The CDR3 here is CASSSVGTSGGAFF. CDR3 DNA (partial): TGTGCCAGCAGCTCCGTTGGAACTAGCGGGGGT. The rearrangement joins TRBV11-2 to TRBJ1-1; a weak D match, TRBD1 (5 bases). The read halts 3 residues ahead of the CDR3 end, with the missing end drawn from the germline J gene. CDR1 and CDR2 (germline): SGHAT, FQNNGV. This CDR3 spans 14 amino acids.

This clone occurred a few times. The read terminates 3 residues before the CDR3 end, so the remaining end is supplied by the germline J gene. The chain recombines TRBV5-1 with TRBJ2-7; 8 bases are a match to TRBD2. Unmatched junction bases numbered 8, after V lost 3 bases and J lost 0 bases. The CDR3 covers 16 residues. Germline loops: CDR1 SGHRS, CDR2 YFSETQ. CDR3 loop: CASSYTSGITSYEQYF. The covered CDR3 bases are TGCGCCAGCAGCTACACTAGCGGAATAACCTCCTACGAG. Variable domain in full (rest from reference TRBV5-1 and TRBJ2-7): KAGVTQTPRYLIKTRGQQVTLSCSPISGHRSVSWYQQTPGQGLQFLFEYFSETQRNKGNFPGRFSGRQFSNSRSEMNVSTLELGDSALYLCASSYTSGITSYEQYFGPGTRLTVT.

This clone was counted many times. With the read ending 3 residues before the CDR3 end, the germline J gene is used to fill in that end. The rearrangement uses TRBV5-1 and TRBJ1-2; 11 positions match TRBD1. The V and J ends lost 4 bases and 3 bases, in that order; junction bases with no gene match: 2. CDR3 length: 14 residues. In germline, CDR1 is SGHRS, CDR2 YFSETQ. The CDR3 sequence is CASSPGQGDYGYTF. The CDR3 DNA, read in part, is TGCGCCAGCAGCCCGGGACAGGGGGACTATGGC. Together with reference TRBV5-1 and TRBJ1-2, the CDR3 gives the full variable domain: KAGVTQTPRYLIKTRGQQVTLSCSPISGHRSVSWYQQTPGQGLQFLFEYFSETQRNKGNFPGRFSGRQFSNSRSEMNVSTLELGDSALYLCASSPGQGDYGYTFGSGTRLTVV.

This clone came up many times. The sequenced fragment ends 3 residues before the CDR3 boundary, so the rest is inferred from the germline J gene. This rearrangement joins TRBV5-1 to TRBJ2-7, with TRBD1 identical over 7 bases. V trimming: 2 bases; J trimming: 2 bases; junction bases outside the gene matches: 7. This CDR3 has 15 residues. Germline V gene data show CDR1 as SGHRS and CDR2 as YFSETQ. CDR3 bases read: TGCGCCAGCAGCTTAAGAACAGGGGACCCCTACGAG. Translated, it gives CASSLRTGDPYE. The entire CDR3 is CASSLRTGDPYEQYF.

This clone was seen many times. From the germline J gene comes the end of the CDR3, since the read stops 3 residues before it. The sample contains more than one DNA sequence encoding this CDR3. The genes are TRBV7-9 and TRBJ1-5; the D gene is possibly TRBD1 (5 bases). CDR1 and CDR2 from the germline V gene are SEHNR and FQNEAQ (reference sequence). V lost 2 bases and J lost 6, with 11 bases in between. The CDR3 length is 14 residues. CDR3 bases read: TGTGCCAGCAGCTTACAGGGCTCTGGTCAGCCC. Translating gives CASSLQGSGQP. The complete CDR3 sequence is CASSLQGSGQPQHF. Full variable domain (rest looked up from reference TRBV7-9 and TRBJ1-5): DTGVSQNPRHKITKRGQNVTFRCDPISEHNRLYWYRQTLGQGPEFLTYFQNEAQLEKSRLLSDRFSAERPKGSFSTLEIQRTEQGDSAMYLCASSLQGSGQPQHFGDGTRLSIL.

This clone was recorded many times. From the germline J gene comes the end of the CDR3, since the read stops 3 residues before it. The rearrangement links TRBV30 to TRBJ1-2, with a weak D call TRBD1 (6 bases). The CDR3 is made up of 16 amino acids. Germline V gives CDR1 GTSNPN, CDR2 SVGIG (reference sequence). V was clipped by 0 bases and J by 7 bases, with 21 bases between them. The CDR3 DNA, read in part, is TGTGCCTGGAGTGTAAATCCCCAGGGGAAGTTGGGTGGC. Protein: CAWSVNPQGKLGG. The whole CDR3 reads CAWSVNPQGKLGGYTF.

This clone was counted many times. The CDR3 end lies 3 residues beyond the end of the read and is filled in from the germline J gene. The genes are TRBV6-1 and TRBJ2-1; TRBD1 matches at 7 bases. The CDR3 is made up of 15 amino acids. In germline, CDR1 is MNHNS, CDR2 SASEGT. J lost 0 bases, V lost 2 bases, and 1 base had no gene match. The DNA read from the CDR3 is TGTGCCAGCAGTGAACAGGGGGTCTCCTACAATGAG. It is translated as CASSEQGVSYNE. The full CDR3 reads CASSEQGVSYNEQFF.

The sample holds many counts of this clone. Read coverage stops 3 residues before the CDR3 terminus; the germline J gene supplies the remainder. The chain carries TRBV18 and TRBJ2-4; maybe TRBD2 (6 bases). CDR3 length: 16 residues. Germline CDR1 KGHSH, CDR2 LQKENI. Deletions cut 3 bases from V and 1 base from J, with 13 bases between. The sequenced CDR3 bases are TGTGCCAGCTCACCTCTTGGGGCGGGGGCCAAAAACATT. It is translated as CASSPLGAGAKNI. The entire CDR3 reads CASSPLGAGAKNIQYF.

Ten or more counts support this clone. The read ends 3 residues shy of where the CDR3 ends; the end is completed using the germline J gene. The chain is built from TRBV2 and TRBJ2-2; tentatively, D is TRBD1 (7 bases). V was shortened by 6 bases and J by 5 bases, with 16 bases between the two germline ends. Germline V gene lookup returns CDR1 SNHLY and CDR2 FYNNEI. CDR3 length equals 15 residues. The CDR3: CASRRRGLGTGELFF. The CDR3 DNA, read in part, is TGTGCCAGCAGGAGGAGGGGGCTCGGAACCGGGGAG. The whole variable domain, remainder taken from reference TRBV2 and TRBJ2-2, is EPEVTQTPSHQVTQMGQEVILRCVPISNHLYFYWYRQILGQKVEFLVSFYNNEISEKSEIFDDQFSVERPDGSNFTLKIRSTKLEDSAMYFCASRRRGLGTGELFFGEGSRLTVL.

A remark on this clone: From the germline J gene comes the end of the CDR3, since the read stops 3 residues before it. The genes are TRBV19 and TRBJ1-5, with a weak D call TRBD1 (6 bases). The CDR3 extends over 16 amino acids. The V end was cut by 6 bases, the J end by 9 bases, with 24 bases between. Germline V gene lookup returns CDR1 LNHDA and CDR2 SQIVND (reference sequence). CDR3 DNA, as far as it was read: TGTGCCAGTAGAGGAAAACGGACAGCTGCCCTGGGGCCC. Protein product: CASRGKRTAALGP. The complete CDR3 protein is CASRGKRTAALGPQHF.

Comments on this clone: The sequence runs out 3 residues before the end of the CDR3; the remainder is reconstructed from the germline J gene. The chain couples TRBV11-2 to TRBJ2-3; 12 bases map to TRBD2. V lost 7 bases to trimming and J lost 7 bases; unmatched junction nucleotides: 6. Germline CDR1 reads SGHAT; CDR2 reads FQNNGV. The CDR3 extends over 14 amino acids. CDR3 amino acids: CASTSGGAGHTQYF. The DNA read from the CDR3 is TGTGCCAGCACTAGCGGGGGGGCCGGTCATACG. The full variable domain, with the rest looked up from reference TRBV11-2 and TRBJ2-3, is EAGVAQSPRYKIIEKRQSVAFWCNPISGHATLYWYQQILGQGPKLLIQFQNNGVVDDSQLPKDRFSAERLKGVDSTLKIQPAKLEDSAVYLCASTSGGAGHTQYFGPGTRLTVL.

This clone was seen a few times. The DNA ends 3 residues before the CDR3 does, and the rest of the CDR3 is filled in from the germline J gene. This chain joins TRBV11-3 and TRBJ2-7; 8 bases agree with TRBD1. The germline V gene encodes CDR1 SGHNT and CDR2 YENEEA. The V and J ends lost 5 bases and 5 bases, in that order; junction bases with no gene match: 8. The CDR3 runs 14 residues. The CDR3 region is CASSRGQAPDEQYF. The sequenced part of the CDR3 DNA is TGTGCCAGCAGCCGGGGACAGGCCCCCGACGAG.

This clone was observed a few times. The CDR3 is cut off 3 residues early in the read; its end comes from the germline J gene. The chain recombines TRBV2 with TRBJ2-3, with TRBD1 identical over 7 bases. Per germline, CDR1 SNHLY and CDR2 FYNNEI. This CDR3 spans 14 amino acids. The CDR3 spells CASSVDRVGETQYF. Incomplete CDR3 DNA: TGTGCCAGCAGTGTAGACAGGGTAGGAGAGACG.

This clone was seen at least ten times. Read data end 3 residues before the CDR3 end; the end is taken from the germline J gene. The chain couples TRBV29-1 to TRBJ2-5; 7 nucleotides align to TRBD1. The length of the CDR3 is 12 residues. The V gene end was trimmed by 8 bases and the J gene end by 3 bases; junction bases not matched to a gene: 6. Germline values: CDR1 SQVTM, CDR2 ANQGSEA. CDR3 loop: CSLRTGKETQYF. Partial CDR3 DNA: TGCAGCTTAAGGACAGGAAAAGAGACC.

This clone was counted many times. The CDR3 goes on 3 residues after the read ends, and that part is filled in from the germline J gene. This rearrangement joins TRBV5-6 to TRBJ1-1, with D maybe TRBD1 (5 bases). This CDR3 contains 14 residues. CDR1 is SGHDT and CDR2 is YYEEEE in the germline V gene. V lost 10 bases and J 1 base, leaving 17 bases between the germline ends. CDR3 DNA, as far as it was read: TGTGCCCTGACCCCCGGACAATCGAACACTGAA. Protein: CALTPGQSNTE. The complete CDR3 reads CALTPGQSNTEAFF. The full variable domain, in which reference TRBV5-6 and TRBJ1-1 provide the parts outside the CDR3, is DAGVTQSPTHLIKTRGQQVTLRCSPKSGHDTVSWYQQALGQGPQFIFQYYEEEERQRGNFPDRFSGHQFPNYSSELNVNALLLGDSALYLCALTPGQSNTEAFFGQGTRLTVV.

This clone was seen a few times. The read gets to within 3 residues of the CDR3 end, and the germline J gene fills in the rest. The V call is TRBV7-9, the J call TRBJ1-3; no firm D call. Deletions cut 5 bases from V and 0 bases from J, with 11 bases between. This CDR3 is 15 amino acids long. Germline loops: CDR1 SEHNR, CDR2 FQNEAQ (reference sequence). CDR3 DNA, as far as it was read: TGTGCCAGCAGCACCGTTCCTATCTCTGGAAACACC. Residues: CASSTVPISGNT. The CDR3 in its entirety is CASSTVPISGNTIYF. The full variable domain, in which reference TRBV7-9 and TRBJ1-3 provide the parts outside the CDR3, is DTGVSQNPRHKITKRGQNVTFRCDPISEHNRLYWYRQTLGQGPEFLTYFQNEAQLEKSRLLSDRFSAERPKGSFSTLEIQRTEQGDSAMYLCASSTVPISGNTIYFGEGSWLTVV.

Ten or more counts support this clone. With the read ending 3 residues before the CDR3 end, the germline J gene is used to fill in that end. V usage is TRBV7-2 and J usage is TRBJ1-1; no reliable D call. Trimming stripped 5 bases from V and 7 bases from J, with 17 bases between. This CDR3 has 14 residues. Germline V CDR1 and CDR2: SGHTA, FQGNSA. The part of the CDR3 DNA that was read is TGTGCCAGCAGCGTAGAGATTGCGAGAGTTGAA. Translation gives CASSVEIARVE. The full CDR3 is CASSVEIARVEAFF.

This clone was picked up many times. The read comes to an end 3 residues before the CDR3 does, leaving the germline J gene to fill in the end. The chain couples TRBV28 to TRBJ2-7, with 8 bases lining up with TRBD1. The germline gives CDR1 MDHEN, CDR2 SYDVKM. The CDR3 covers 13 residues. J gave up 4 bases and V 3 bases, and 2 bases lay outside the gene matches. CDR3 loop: CASSFGQGYEQYF. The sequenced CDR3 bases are TGTGCCAGCAGTTTCGGACAGGGTTACGAG.

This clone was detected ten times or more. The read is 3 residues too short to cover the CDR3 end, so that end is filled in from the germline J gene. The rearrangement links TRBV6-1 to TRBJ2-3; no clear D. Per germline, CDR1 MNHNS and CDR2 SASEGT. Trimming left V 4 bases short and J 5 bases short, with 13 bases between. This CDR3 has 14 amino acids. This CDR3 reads CASSGPVIGDTQYF. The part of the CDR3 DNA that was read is TGTGCCAGCAGTGGCCCCGTCATCGGAGATACG.

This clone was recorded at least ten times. CDR3 DNA (partial): TGTGCCAGCAGCCCAGGCCCGGGGGGTGCAACAGATACG. This encodes CASSPGPGGATDT. The full CDR3 protein reads CASSPGPGGATDTQYF. V usage is TRBV7-3 and J usage is TRBJ2-3; 7 bases align to TRBD2. Read sequence stops 3 residues before the CDR3 end, and the germline J gene provides the missing end. The CDR3 sequence is 16 residues long. CDR1 and CDR2 (germline): SGHTA, FQGTGA. The J segment lost 3 bases and the V segment lost 5 bases, leaving 11 bases of the junction unmatched.

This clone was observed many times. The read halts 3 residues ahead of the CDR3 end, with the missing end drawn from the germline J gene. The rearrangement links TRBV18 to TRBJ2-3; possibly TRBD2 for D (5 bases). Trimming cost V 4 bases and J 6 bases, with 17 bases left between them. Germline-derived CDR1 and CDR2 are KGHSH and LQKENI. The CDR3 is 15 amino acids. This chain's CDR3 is CASSLSRAGADTQYF. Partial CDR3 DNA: TGTGCCAGCTCACTCTCCCGGGCGGGTGCTGATACG.